This section outlines one TCR beta chain sequence together with its context. This clone appeared a few times. Its recognized antigen is unknown. No much larger clone is present one base from it, and per-base qualities are unavailable. This entry is derived from a study of radiotherapy plus CTLA-4 blockade in lung cancer (dated by TCRdb to 2017 to 2018). Concerning the study at large: Among the enrolled patients, about 19% had an objective response, and roughly 30% reached disease control. Here is what the overall study found, with its caveats: After treatment with radiotherapy and ipilimumab, TCR clones that originated in tumors expanded in peripheral blood. Early dynamic changes in blood T cell clones, together with increased serum interferon-beta after radiation, were reported as the strongest predictors of response.

The study evaluated CTLA-4 blockade (ipilimumab) given together with focal radiation therapy in patients who had chemo-refractory metastatic non-small-cell lung cancer. Receptor amplification or capture employed the immunoSEQ multiplex PCR assay. TCRdb limited this immuneACCESS table to in-frame rearrangements with V and J called. A share of clones is missing; checked studies link under half to unresolved V genes, and the rest is unexplained. The sample contains more than 75,000 clones, around 84% of them found a single time. The ten most abundant clones make up 0.87% of the sample. The germline V gene supplies CDR1 MDHEN and CDR2 SYDVKM. Trimming leaves V shorter by 5 bases and J shorter by 6 bases, with the junction holding 6 bases beyond the gene matches. The CDR3 starts with the cysteine, ends with the phenylalanine, and has 14 residues. The DNA shown is the 42-base CDR3, in frame from base 1.

Material: peripheral blood, obtained from a patient treated with radiotherapy plus ipilimumab. The origin of this receptor is a human donor with non-small cell lung cancer who had stable disease on radiotherapy plus ipilimumab. The sequence joins TRBV28 to TRBJ2-7; 11 central bases correspond to TRBD2. The sequenced DNA is TGTGCCAGCAGTCCTTTAGCGGGAGGGGGCGAGCAGTACTTC. Its translation reads: CASSPLAGGGEQYF. Reference TRBV28 and TRBJ2-7 genes cover what lies past the CDR3, so the full variable domain is DVKVTQSSRYLVKRTGEKVFLECVQDMDHENMFWYRQDPGLGLRLIYFSYDVKMKEKGDIPEGYSVSREKKERFSLILESASTNQTSMYLCASSPLAGGGEQYFGPGTRLTVT.